This T cell receptor beta chain was obtained from a study of T cell responses to AZD1222 COVID-19 vaccine. As for the study in general: Second-dose recipients at about 4 or about 12 weeks were treated as one pooled group. Study results and caveats: With two AZD1222 doses given, Spike-specific TCR breadth and depth both rose. CD4 TCRs covered the whole spike, strongest at regions 160-218 and 743-854. The donor group comprised mostly white British people and more females; the analysis possibly underestimated clonal diversity.

Germline CDR1 is SQVTM and CDR2 is ANQGSEA. V was shortened by 0 bases and J by 4 bases, with 9 bases between the two germline ends. The CDR3 runs to 13 residues. Concerning this clone itself: Its antigen is unknown.

The repertoire was sequenced with immunoSEQ multiplex PCR; TCRdb's copy has only in-frame clones and lacks some. The table records more than 250,000 clones, 93% of them present only once. The TCR sequence derives from an adult in good health. This chain links TRBV29-1 with TRBJ1-2, with D uncertain. The sample consisted of peripheral blood, taken on day 0 of AZD1222 vaccination. Here the CDR3 DNA reads TGCAGCGTTGAAGACCGGGCCGTCTATGGCTACACCTTC. Protein: CSVEDRAVYGYTF.